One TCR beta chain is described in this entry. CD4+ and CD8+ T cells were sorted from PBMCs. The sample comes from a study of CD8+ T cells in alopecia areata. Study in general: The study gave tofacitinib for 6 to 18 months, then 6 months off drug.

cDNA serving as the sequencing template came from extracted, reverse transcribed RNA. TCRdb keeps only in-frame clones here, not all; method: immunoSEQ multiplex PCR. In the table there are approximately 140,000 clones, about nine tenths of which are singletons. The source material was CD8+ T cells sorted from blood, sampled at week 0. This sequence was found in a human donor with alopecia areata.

The CDR3 nucleotides are TGTGCCAGCAGCTTAGAGGGAGCGGTCGACGAGCAGTACTTC. Translation: CASSLEGAVDEQYF. The chain carries TRBV7-6 and TRBJ2-7, with D tentatively TRBD2 (5 bases). Trimming took 1 base from V and 5 from J, leaving 12 bases between them. Germline V gives CDR1 SGHVS, CDR2 FNYEAQ. CDR3 size: 14 residues.